One sample yielded the 5 T cell receptor beta chains listed below, sequenced in a study of OX40 agonist ivuxolimab in advanced cancers. Library construction relied on the immunoSEQ multiplex PCR assay. TCRdb's version of the immuneACCESS table is confined to in-frame rearrangements and falls short of the full clone set. An unresolved V gene accounts for under half of the shortfall where checked; the remainder is of unknown origin. Present in this sample are some 70,000 clones, 80% to 90% of which were seen just once. 2.8% of the sample belongs to the ten largest clones. Specimen: CD4+ or CD8+ T cells sorted from blood, collected in a trial of the OX40 agonist ivuxolimab. All receptors come from an adult with an advanced solid tumor such as melanoma, head and neck, liver or kidney cancer.

This clone was picked up a small number of times. The chain joins TRBV5-1 to TRBJ2-3, with TRBD1 identical over 9 bases. Germline V gene data show CDR1 as SGHRS and CDR2 as YFSETQ. Trimming at V came to 7 bases and at J to 2 bases, leaving 8 bases not matched to a gene. This CDR3 is built from 15 residues. The DNA for the CDR3 is TGCGCCAGCCGTGACGGGACAGGGTACACAGATACGCAGTATTTT. It yields the protein CASRDGTGYTDTQYF.

This clone appeared once. The chain joins TRBV19 to TRBJ2-5; no reliable D call. Germline V gene lookup returns CDR1 LNHDA and CDR2 SQIVND (reference sequence). This CDR3 has 12 amino acids. The V end lost 4 bases, the J end lost 4 bases, and 7 bases lay between the germline ends. The CDR3 loop reads CASSTPRETQYF. The CDR3, as DNA: TGTGCCAGTAGTACCCCTAGAGAGACCCAGTACTTC.

V and J are TRBV19 and TRBJ2-7; D tentatively reads TRBD1 or TRBD2 (5 bases each). V was trimmed by 1 base and J by 6 bases, leaving 19 bases between them. Germline V gene sequence: CDR1 LNHDA, CDR2 SQIVND (reference sequence). This CDR3 comprises 16 residues. The CDR3, as DNA: TGTGCCAGTAGTATAGGACTCCTCCCGGGGCGGTCCGAGCAGTACTTC. It specifies CASSIGLLPGRSEQYF. Full variable domain (remainder filled in from reference TRBV19 and TRBJ2-7): DGGITQSPKYLFRKEGQNVTLSCEQNLNHDAMYWYRQDPGQGLRLIYYSQIVNDFQKGDIAEGYSVSREKKESFPLTVTSAQKNPTAFYLCASSIGLLPGRSEQYFGPGTRLTVT.

This clone was recorded only once. The J gene is TRBJ1-1, the V gene TRBV28, with D unresolved. CDR3 length: 12 amino acids. CDR1 MDHEN and CDR2 SYDVKM come from the germline V gene. Trimming left V 2 bases short and J 1 base short, with 2 bases between. DNA for the CDR3: TGTGCCAGCAGTTTAAGGAACACTGAAGCTTTCTTT. It translates to CASSLRNTEAFF.

V is TRBV4-3 and J is TRBJ2-3, with a tentative D call TRBD2 (5 bases). The CDR3 has 14 amino acids. Germline V gene data show CDR1 as LGHNA and CDR2 as YSLEER. Trimming shortened V by 1 base and J by 3 bases, and 8 bases separated the two germline ends. The CDR3 protein is CASSQGGRTDTQYF. The DNA for the CDR3 is TGCGCCAGCAGCCAAGGTGGGAGAACAGATACGCAGTATTTT.